This TCR beta chain was recorded in a study of molecular identifiers for immune sequencing clone quantification. General study results and limits: Barcodes shared by identical TCR molecules could lead to underestimated sizes of highly expanded clones.

Germline lookup yields CDR1 MDHEN and CDR2 SYDVKM. The CDR3 has 11 residues. TCRdb re-called the PCR reads with MiXCR, one entry per CDR3 protein. This sample has some 680,000 distinct CDR3 sequences; around 25% occur once, and the top ten carry 0.78%. This clonotype has more than one count but fewer than ten. Its antigen remains unidentified. A far larger clone is one nucleotide away, so this likely arose from a read error. The receptor comes from a human donor in good health. Some libraries in this study had Jurkat cell RNA spiked in. The V call is TRBV28, the J call TRBJ2-7; D uncertain. The specimen was naive CD8+ T cells from blood, with Jurkat cell RNA spiked in. Subset: FACS-sorted CD8+CD4-CCR7+CD45RA+ naive T cells. CDR3 sequence: CASSQSYEQHF. For the CDR3, the DNA is TGTGCCAGCAGCCAAAGCTACGAGCAGCACTTC.